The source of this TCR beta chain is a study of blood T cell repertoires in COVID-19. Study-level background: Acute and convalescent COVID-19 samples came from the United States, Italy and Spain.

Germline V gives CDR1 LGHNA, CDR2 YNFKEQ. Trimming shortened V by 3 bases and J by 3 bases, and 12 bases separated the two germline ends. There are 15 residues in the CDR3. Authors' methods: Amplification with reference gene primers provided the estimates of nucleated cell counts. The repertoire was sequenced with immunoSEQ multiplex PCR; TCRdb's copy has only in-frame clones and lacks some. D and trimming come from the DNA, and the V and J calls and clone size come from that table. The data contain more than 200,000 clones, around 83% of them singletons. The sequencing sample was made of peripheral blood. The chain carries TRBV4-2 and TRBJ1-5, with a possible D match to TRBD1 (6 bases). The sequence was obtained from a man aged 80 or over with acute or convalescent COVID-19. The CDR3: CASSQDGQPNQPQHF. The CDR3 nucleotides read TGTGCCAGCAGCCAGGATGGACAGCCCAATCAGCCCCAGCATTTT.